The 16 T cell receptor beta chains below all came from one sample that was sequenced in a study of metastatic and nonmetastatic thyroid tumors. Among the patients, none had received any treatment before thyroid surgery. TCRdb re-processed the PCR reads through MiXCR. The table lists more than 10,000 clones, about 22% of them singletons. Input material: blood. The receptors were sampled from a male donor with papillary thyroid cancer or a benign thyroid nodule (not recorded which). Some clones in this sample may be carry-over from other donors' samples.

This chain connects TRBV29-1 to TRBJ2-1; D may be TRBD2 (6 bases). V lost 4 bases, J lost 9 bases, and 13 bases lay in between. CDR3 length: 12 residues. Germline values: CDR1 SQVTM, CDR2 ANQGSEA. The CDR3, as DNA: TGCAGCGTTGGTTCCGCGGGAACTGAGCAGTTCTTC. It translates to CSVGSAGTEQFF.

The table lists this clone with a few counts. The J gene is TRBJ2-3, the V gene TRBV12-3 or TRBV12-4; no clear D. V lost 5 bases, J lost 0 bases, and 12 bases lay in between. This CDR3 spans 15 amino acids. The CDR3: CASSDSPDSTDTQYF. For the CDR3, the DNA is TGTGCCAGCAGTGACTCTCCGGACAGCACAGATACGCAGTATTTT.

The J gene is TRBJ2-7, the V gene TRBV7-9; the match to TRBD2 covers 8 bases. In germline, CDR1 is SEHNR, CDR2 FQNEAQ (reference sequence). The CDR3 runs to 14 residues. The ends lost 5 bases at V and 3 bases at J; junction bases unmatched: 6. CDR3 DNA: TGTGCCAGCAGCCCCGGGAGGGTCAACTACGAGCAGTACTTC. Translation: CASSPGRVNYEQYF.

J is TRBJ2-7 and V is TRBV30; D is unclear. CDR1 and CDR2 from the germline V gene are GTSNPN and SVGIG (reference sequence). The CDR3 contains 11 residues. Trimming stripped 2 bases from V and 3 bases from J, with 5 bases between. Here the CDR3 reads CAWSWSYEQYF. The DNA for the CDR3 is TGTGCCTGGAGTTGGAGCTACGAGCAGTACTTC.

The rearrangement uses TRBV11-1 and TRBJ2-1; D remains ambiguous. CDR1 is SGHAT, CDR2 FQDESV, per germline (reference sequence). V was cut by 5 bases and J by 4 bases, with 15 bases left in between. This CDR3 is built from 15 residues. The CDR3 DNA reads TGTGCCAGCAGCGCATTTGGACGGGTATACAATGAGCAGTTCTTC. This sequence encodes CASSAFGRVYNEQFF.

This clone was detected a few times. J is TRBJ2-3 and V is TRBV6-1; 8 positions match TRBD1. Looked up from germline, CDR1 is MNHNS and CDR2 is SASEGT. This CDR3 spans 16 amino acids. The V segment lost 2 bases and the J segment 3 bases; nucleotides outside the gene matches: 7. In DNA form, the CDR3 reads TGTGCCAGCAGTGAATTACAGGGGGTTGGGACAGATACGCAGTATTTT. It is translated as CASSELQGVGTDTQYF.

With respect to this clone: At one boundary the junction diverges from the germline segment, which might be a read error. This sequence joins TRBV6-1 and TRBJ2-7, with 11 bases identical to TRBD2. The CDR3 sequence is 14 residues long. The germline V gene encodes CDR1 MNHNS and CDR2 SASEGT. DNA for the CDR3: TGTGTCAGCAGTCCGGGACTAGCGGTACCCGAGCAGTACTTC. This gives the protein CVSSPGLAVPEQYF.

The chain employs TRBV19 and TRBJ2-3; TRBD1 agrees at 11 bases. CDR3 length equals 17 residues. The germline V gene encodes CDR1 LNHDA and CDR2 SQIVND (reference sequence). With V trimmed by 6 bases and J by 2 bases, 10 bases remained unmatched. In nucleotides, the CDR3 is TGTGCCAGTAGCCCCCGGACAGGGGGCCGCCACACAGATACGCAGTATTTT. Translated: CASSPRTGGRHTDTQYF.

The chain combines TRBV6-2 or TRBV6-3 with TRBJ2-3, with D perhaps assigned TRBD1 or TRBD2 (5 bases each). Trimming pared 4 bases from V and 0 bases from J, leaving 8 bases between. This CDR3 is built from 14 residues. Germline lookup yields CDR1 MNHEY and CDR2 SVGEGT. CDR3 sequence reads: CASSFGDSTDTQYF. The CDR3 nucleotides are TGTGCCAGCAGTTTTGGGGACAGCACAGATACGCAGTATTTT.

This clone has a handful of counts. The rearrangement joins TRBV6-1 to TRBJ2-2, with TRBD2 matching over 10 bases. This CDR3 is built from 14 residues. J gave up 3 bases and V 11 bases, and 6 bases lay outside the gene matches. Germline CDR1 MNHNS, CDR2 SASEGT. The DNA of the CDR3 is TGTGCCGGCAACAGCGGGAGGGACACCGGGGAGCTGTTTTTT. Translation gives CAGNSGRDTGELFF.

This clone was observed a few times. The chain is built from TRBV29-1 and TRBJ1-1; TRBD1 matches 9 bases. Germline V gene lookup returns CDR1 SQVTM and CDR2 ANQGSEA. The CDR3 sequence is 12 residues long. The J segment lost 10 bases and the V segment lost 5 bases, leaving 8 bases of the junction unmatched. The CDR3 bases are TGCAGCGTTACAGGGGGCCCCCCCGGAGCTTTCTTT. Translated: CSVTGGPPGAFF.

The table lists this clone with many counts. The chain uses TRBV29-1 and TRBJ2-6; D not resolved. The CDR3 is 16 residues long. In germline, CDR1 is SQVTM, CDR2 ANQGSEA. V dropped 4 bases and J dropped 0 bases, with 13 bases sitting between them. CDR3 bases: TGCAGCGTTGCCTCGGACCTAAGCTCTGGGGCCAACGTCCTGACTTTC. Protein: CSVASDLSSGANVLTF.

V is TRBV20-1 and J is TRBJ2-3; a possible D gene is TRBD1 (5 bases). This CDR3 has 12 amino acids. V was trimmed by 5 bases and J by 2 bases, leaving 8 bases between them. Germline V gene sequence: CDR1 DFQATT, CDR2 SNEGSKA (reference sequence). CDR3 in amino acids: CSAPDNTDTQYF. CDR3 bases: TGCAGTGCTCCGGACAACACAGATACGCAGTATTTT.

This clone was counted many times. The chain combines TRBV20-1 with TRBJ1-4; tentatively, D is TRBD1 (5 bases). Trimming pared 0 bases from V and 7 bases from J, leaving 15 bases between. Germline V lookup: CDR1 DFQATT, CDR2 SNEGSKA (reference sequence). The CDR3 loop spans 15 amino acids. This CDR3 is CSAREIGGGSEKLFF. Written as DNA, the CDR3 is TGCAGTGCTAGAGAGATCGGGGGGGGGAGTGAAAAACTGTTTTTT.

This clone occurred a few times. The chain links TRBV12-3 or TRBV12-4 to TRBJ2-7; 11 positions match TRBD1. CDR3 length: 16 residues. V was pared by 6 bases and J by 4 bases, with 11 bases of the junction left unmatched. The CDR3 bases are TGTGCCAGCAGCCGGGCTGGGACAGGGGGTACTTACGAGCAGTACTTC. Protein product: CASSRAGTGGTYEQYF.

The CDR3 nucleotides read TGTGCCAGCAGTAAACAGACAGGCGGGGGTCTTTACAATGAGCAGTTCTTC. It yields the protein CASSKQTGGGLYNEQFF. This chain links TRBV6-1 with TRBJ2-1; the D gene is possibly TRBD2 (7 bases). Germline CDR1 is MNHNS and CDR2 is SASEGT. The length of the CDR3 is 17 residues. Trimming removed 5 bases at V and 4 bases at J, with 21 bases between.